The present entry profiles one TCR beta chain with its context. Its antigen is as yet unknown. A read error may account for a junction end that differs from germline. This sample is drawn from a study of cytotoxic CD8 clonotypes in ibrutinib-treated CLL. Libraries were prepared by immunoSEQ multiplex PCR; TCRdb keeps only in-frame clonotypes and omits some of them. The sample carries about 160,000 clones, about 80% recorded once. The CDR3 loop spans 14 amino acids. CDR1 and CDR2 from the germline V gene are KGHSH and LQKENI. The study's findings and limits: Upon ibrutinib response clonality rose, and upon progression it fell back toward baseline. The public clonotypes identified were infrequent and showed contraction or stability on treatment.

This receptor was obtained from a human donor with chronic lymphocytic leukemia. The specimen was PBMCs, collected after 12 months of ibrutinib treatment. This chain links TRBV18 with TRBJ1-2; possibly TRBD1 for D (6 bases). DNA of the CDR3: TGTGCCAGCTCGCCACAGGGTAAAGTCTATGGCTACACCTTC. Translation: CASSPQGKVYGYTF. Based on the CDR3 plus reference TRBV18 and TRBJ1-2, the full variable domain is NAGVMQNPRHLVRRRGQEARLRCSPMKGHSHVYWYRQLPEEGLKFMVYLQKENIIDESGMPKERFSAEFPKEGPSILRIQQVVRGDSAAYFCASSPQGKVYGYTFGSGTRLTVV.